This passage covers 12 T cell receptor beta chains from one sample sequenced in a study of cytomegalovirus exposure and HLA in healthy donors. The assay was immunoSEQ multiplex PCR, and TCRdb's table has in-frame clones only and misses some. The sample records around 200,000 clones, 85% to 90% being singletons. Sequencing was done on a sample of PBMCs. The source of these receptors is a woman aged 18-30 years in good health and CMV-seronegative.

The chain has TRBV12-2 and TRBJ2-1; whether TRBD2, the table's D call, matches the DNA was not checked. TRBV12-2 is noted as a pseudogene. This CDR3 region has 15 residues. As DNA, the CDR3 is TGTGCAAGTCGCTTAGAAGTAGCGGAGTCGGATGAGCAGTTCTTC. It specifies CASRLEVAESDEQFF.

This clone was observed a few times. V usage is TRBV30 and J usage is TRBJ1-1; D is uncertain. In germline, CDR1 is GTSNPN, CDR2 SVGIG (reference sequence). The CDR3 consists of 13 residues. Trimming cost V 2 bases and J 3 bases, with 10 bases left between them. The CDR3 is CAWSTRIDTEAFF. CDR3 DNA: TGTGCCTGGAGTACCCGAATAGACACTGAAGCTTTCTTT.

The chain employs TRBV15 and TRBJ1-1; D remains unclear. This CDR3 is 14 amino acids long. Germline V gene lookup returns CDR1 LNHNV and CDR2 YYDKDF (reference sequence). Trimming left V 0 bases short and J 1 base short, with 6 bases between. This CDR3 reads CATSRDGRNTEAFF. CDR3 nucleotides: TGTGCCACCAGCAGAGATGGGAGGAACACTGAAGCTTTCTTT.

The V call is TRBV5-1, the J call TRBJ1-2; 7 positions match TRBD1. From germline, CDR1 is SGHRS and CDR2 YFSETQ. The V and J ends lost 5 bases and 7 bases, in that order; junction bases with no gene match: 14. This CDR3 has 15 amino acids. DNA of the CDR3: TGCGCCAGCAGTCGCAGGCGAGGGGGCGAGGGTGGCTACACCTTC. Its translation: CASSRRRGGEGGYTF.

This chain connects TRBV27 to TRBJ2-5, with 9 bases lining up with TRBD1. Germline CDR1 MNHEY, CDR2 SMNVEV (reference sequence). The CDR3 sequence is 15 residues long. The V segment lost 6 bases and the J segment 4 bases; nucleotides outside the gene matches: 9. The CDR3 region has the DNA TGTGCCAGCAGGCCAACAGGGGGCATCCTAGAGACCCAGTACTTC. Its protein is CASRPTGGILETQYF.

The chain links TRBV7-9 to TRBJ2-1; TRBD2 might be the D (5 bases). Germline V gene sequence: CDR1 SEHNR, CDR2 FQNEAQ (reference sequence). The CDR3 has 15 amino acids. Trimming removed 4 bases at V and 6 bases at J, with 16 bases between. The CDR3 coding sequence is TGTGCCAGCAGCTGGGATTTCCCCGGGGTCAATGAGCAGTTCTTC. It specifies CASSWDFPGVNEQFF.

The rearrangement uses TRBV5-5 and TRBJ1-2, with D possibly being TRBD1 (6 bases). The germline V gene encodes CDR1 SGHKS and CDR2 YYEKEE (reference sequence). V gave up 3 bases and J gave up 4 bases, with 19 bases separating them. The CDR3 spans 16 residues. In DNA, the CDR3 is TGTGCCAGCAGCTCCATTCCTTTGGGGGCCCTCTATGGCTACACCTTC. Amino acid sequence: CASSSIPLGALYGYTF.

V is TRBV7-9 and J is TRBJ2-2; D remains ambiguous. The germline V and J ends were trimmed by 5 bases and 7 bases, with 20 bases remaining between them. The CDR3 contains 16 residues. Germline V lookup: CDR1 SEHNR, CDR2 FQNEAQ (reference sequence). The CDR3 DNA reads TGTGCCAGCAGCAATGACCGGGTCCTTTTTCTCGGGGAGCTGTTTTTT. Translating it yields CASSNDRVLFLGELFF.

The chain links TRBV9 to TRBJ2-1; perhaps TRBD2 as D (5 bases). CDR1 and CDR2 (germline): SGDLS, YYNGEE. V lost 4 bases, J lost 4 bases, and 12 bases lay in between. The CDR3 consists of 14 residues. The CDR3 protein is CASSPTWEYNEQFF. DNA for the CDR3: TGTGCCAGCAGCCCCACCTGGGAGTACAATGAGCAGTTCTTC.

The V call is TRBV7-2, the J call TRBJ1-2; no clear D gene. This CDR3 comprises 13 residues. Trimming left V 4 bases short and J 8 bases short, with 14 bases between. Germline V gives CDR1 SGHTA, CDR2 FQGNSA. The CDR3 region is CASSSGPGEGYTF. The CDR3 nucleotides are TGTGCCAGCAGCTCCGGACCCGGGGAGGGCTACACCTTC. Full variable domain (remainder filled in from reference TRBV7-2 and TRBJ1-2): GAGVSQSPSNKVTEKGKDVELRCDPISGHTALYWYRQSLGQGLEFLIYFQGNSAPDKSGLPSDRFSAERTGGSVSTLTIQRTQQEDSAVYLCASSSGPGEGYTFGSGTRLTVV.

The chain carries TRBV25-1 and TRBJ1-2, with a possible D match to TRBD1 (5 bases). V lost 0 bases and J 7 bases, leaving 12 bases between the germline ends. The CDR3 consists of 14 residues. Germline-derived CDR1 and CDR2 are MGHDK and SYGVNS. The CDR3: CASSEYPGFRGYTF. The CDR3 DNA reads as TGTGCCAGCAGTGAATATCCAGGGTTTCGTGGCTACACCTTC.

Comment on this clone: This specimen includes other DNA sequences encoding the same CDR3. CDR3 in amino acids: CSARDGRGQYF. CDR3 sequence (DNA): TGCAGTGCTAGAGATGGAAGGGGGCAGTACTTC. The chain combines TRBV20-1 with TRBJ2-7, with D perhaps TRBD1 (5 bases). With 0 bases removed from V and 9 bases from J, the gap between germline ends came to 9 bases. The CDR3 totals 11 residues. Germline loops: CDR1 DFQATT, CDR2 SNEGSKA (reference sequence).